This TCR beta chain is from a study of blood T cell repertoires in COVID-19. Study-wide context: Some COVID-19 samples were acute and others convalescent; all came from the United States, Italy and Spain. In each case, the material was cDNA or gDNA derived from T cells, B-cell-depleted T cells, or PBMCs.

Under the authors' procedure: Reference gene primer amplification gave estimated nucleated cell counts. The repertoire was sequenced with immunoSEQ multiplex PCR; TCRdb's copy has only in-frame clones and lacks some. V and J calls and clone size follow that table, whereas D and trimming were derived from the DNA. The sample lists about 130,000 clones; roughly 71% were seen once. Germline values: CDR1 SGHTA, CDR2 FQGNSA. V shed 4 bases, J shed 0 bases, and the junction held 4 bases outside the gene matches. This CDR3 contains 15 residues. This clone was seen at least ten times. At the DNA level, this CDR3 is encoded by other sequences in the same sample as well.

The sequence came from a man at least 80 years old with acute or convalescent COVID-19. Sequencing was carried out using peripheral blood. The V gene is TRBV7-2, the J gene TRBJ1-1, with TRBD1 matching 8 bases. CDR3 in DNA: TGTGCCAGCAGCTGGGACAGGAGATTGAACACTGAAGCTTTCTTT. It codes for CASSWDRRLNTEAFF.